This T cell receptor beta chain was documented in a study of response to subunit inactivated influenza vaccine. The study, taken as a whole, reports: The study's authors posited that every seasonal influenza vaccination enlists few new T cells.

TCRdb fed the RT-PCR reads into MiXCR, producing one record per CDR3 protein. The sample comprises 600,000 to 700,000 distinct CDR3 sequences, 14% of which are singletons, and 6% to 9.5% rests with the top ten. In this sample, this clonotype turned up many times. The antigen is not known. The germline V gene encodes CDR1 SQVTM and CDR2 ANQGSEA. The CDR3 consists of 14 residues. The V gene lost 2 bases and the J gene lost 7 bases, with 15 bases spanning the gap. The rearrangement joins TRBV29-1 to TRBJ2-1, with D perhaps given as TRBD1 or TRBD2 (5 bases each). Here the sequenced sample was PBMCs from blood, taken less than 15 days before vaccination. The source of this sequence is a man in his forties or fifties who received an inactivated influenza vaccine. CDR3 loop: CSVEPGPLGNEQFF. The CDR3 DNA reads TGCAGCGTTGAACCGGGGCCCCTCGGGAATGAGCAGTTCTTC.